Described below is a single TCR beta chain sequence and its context. What it binds is unknown. The CDR3 covers 18 residues. CDR1 LGHNA and CDR2 YNFKEQ come from the germline V gene. V shed 2 bases, J shed 9 bases, and the junction held 16 bases outside the gene matches. Sequencing used immunoSEQ multiplex PCR; TCRdb keeps in-frame clones, though not all of them. Of about 160,000 clones listed, around 93% are singletons. The data stem from a study of T cell responses to AZD1222 COVID-19 vaccine. Study-wide results and limits: Repertoires were sampled only after the peak T cell response. Spike-specific TCR breadth and depth rose after two AZD1222 doses.

This chain links TRBV4-2 with TRBJ2-7; 13 bases are shared with TRBD2. This material consisted of peripheral blood, taken on day 0 of AZD1222 vaccination. The TCR sequence derives from an adult in good health. The CDR3 region has the DNA TGTGCCAGCAGCCAAAAAGAGGGACTAGCGGGATCCCCCCGAATGCAGTACTTC. It translates to CASSQKEGLAGSPRMQYF.